A selection of T cell receptor beta chains follows, all from one sample in a study of Ad26.COV2.S vaccination and SARS-CoV-2 variants. TCRdb keeps only in-frame clones here, not all; method: immunoSEQ multiplex PCR. The sample gives hundreds of thousands of clones, 70% to 90% of which show up once; around 3.5% is in the top ten. The material was peripheral blood, obtained in a trial of Ad26.COV2.S vaccine versus placebo. These receptors were collected from a person between 18 and 65 years old who received the Ad26.COV2.S COVID-19 vaccine or a placebo. The CDR3 runs from the conserved cysteine through the conserved F or W. The order of the fields is D gene, CDR3 length, V gene, J gene, clone size, CDR3 protein, CDR3 DNA. D genes are given only for firm matches. The size entry is marked missing in some rows and otherwise reads once, few, many or a size class.

D gene: TRBD1
CDR3 length: 13
V gene: TRBV18
J gene: TRBJ1-1
clone size: -
CDR3 protein: CASSTGENTEAFF
CDR3 DNA: TGTGCCAGCTCCACAGGGGAGAACACTGAAGCTTTCTTT

D gene: -
CDR3 length: 17
V gene: TRBV7-2
J gene: TRBJ1-2
clone size: few
CDR3 protein: CASSPGGGRTMYYGYTF
CDR3 DNA: TGTGCCAGCAGCCCCGGGGGTGGAAGGACAATGTACTATGGCTACACCTTC

D gene: TRBD1
CDR3 length: 14
V gene: TRBV29-1
J gene: TRBJ2-2
clone size: -
CDR3 protein: CSVKGQGDTGELFF
CDR3 DNA: TGCAGCGTTAAGGGACAGGGGGACACCGGGGAGCTGTTTTTT

D gene: -
CDR3 length: 14
V gene: TRBV18
J gene: TRBJ2-5
clone size: -
CDR3 protein: CASSPRRGGETQYF
CDR3 DNA: TGTGCCAGCTCACCACGGAGGGGCGGAGAGACCCAGTACTTC

D gene: -
CDR3 length: 14
V gene: TRBV2
J gene: TRBJ1-5
clone size: -
CDR3 protein: CASRGIVSNQPQHF
CDR3 DNA: TGTGCCAGCAGAGGGATCGTTAGCAATCAGCCCCAGCATTTT

D gene: -
CDR3 length: 13
V gene: TRBV7-2
J gene: TRBJ2-5
clone size: -
CDR3 protein: CASSLVKEETQYF
CDR3 DNA: TGTGCCAGCAGCTTAGTGAAGGAAGAGACCCAGTACTTC

D gene: -
CDR3 length: 13
V gene: TRBV3-1/TRBV3-2
J gene: TRBJ1-2
clone size: -
CDR3 protein: CASSRQSNYGYTF
CDR3 DNA: TGTGCCAGCAGTCGACAGTCTAACTATGGCTACACCTTC

D gene: TRBD2
CDR3 length: 14
V gene: TRBV10-2
J gene: TRBJ2-3
clone size: -
CDR3 protein: CASRLAGGQDTQYF
CDR3 DNA: TGCGCCAGTCGACTAGCGGGGGGGCAAGATACGCAGTATTTT

D gene: TRBD1
CDR3 length: 13
V gene: TRBV3-1/TRBV3-2
J gene: TRBJ1-1
clone size: -
CDR3 protein: CASVQGGRTEAFF
CDR3 DNA: TGTGCCAGCGTACAGGGGGGAAGAACTGAAGCTTTCTTT

D gene: -
CDR3 length: 16
V gene: TRBV7-2
J gene: TRBJ1-4
clone size: -
CDR3 protein: CASSPVPSGPNEKLFF
CDR3 DNA: TGTGCCAGCAGCCCCGTGCCCTCCGGTCCTAATGAAAAACTGTTTTTT

D gene: TRBD1
CDR3 length: 14
V gene: TRBV10-3
J gene: TRBJ2-2
clone size: -
CDR3 protein: CAISEGQGTGELFF
CDR3 DNA: TGTGCCATCAGTGAGGGACAGGGGACCGGGGAGCTGTTTTTT

D gene: -
CDR3 length: 15
V gene: TRBV28
J gene: TRBJ2-3
clone size: many
CDR3 protein: CASGLPSSLTDTQYF
CDR3 DNA: TGTGCCAGCGGACTTCCTAGCTCGTTAACAGATACGCAGTATTTT

D gene: -
CDR3 length: 14
V gene: TRBV24-1
J gene: TRBJ2-2
clone size: -
CDR3 protein: CATAEGANTGELFF
CDR3 DNA: TGTGCCACCGCGGAGGGGGCGAACACCGGGGAGCTGTTTTTT

D gene: -
CDR3 length: 14
V gene: TRBV7-6
J gene: TRBJ2-7
clone size: -
CDR3 protein: CASSFSDSSYEQYF
CDR3 DNA: TGTGCCAGCAGCTTTAGTGATAGCTCCTACGAGCAGTACTTC

D gene: TRBD1
CDR3 length: 12
V gene: TRBV30
J gene: TRBJ2-1
clone size: -
CDR3 protein: CAWSQGAYEQFF
CDR3 DNA: TGTGCCTGGAGTCAGGGGGCCTATGAGCAGTTCTTC